Listed below are T cell receptor beta chains from one sample, sequenced in a study of OX40 agonist ivuxolimab in advanced cancers. Generated by immunoSEQ multiplex PCR, the TCRdb table keeps only in-frame clones and is missing some. The sample yields 23,000 or so clones, around 82% seen once. This specimen consisted of CD4+ or CD8+ T cells sorted from blood, obtained in a trial of the OX40 agonist ivuxolimab. The receptors derive from an adult with an advanced solid tumor such as melanoma, head and neck, liver or kidney cancer. Each CDR3 is given without its conserved first and last residue. The order of the fields is J gene, V gene, CDR3 length, CDR3 protein.

TRBJ2-1 | TRBV19 | 14 | ASKGQASGGDNEQF
. | TRBV5-1 | 11 | ASSTGPLYEQY
TRBJ2-3 | TRBV6-6 | 13 | ASSYSPSDTDTQY
TRBJ1-6 | TRBV19 | 12 | ASSIGQVASPLH
TRBJ2-3 | TRBV29-1 | 10 | SARGEADTQY
TRBJ1-1 | TRBV7-8 | 14 | ASSLGPGTGRTEAF
TRBJ2-6 | TRBV7-2 | 14 | ASSLGTNAGANVLT
TRBJ1-1 | TRBV5-1 | 12 | ASSGGTANTEAF
TRBJ1-3 | TRBV6-1 | 13 | ASSPNGRAGNTIY
TRBJ2-7 | TRBV28 | 14 | ASSDLSSAINYEQY
TRBJ1-4 | TRBV25-1 | 12 | ASSPGEIRGKLF
TRBJ2-5 | TRBV15 | 12 | ATSRNRQGETQY
TRBJ2-1 | TRBV29-1 | 11 | SVAGTSYGEQF
TRBJ2-1 | TRBV7-6 | 13 | ASSLTSGRAVEQF
TRBJ1-2 | TRBV5-6 | 11 | ASSLPPGGGYT
TRBJ1-5 | TRBV28 | 13 | ASSPGQGWNQPQH
TRBJ2-7 | TRBV2 | 11 | ASDGTGSYEQY
TRBJ2-5 | TRBV21-1 | 10 | ASSGGQETQY
TRBJ2-7 | TRBV7-2 | 12 | ASSLEGDFREQY
TRBJ2-4 | TRBV5-1 | 11 | ASSLDSDSIQY
TRBJ2-3 | TRBV11-2 | 12 | ASSPWTGGDTQY
TRBJ2-3 | TRBV4-2 | 16 | ASSLSPSGGTSTDTQY
TRBJ1-2 | TRBV30 | 11 | AWSLGINYGYT
TRBJ2-1 | TRBV5-1 | 13 | ASSKQTSSYNEQF
TRBJ2-7 | TRBV4-3 | 13 | ASSQRGGLPYEQY
TRBJ2-3 | TRBV5-1 | 12 | ASRGQGLTDTQY
TRBJ2-7 | TRBV2 | 11 | ASSERSRSEQY
TRBJ1-2 | TRBV10-1 | 12 | ASSEYCTGTGYT
TRBJ2-3 | TRBV15 | 13 | ATRRAGAPTDTQY
TRBJ2-1 | TRBV18 | 14 | ASSLGLAGGDNEQF
TRBJ1-1 | TRBV2 | 11 | ASITTGNTEAF
TRBJ2-3 | TRBV30 | 10 | AWSVRGNTQY
TRBJ1-2 | TRBV28 | 10 | ASSLSVPGYT
TRBJ2-5 | TRBV18 | 13 | ASSPGTGSRETQY
TRBJ2-3 | TRBV27 | 13 | ASSSSRLLTDTQY
TRBJ1-2 | TRBV25-1 | 13 | ASSDPYGTNYGYT
TRBJ1-5 | TRBV7-8 | 13 | ASSLLGQGNQPQH
TRBJ2-2 | TRBV14 | 15 | ASSQRFRQSNTGELF
TRBJ2-6 | TRBV7-8 | 17 | ASSGRLAGGFSGANVLT
TRBJ2-5 | TRBV28 | 10 | ASSGGGETQY
TRBJ1-1 | TRBV2 | 10 | ASSDSSTYAF
TRBJ1-2 | TRBV15 | 11 | ATSRDGLGGYT
TRBJ2-6 | TRBV5-6 | 12 | ASSLESGANVLT
TRBJ1-6 | TRBV5-1 | 13 | ASSPWDRGGSPLH
TRBJ2-1 | TRBV9 | 16 | ASSVGTSGRPIHNEQF
TRBJ1-2 | TRBV9 | 12 | ASSVGQEPYGYT
TRBJ2-5 | TRBV5-1 | 11 | ASSLGRAATQY
TRBJ2-7 | TRBV18 | 13 | ASSPPGAQVIEQY
TRBJ1-5 | TRBV6-5 | 13 | ASSYSIRGDQPQH
TRBJ1-2 | TRBV19 | 11 | ATRKTVGYGYT
TRBJ1-1 | TRBV7-3 | 12 | ASSLQGMNTEAF
TRBJ2-2 | TRBV14 | 15 | ASSQAPRLAGAGELF
TRBJ2-3 | TRBV7-3 | 11 | ASSLGTRDTQY
TRBJ1-3 | TRBV19 | 12 | ASSGHPLENTIY
TRBJ2-3 | TRBV9 | 16 | ASSVGSSGRANTDTQY
TRBJ1-5 | TRBV30 | 11 | AWSLQDLQPQH
TRBJ2-3 | TRBV7-2 | 15 | ASSPPTSGLSTDTQY
TRBJ1-1 | TRBV6-1 | 11 | ASTLGRNTEAF
TRBJ1-6 | TRBV18 | 12 | ASSPQTYNSPLH
TRBJ1-1 | TRBV4-1 | 13 | ASSQDYGVNTEAF